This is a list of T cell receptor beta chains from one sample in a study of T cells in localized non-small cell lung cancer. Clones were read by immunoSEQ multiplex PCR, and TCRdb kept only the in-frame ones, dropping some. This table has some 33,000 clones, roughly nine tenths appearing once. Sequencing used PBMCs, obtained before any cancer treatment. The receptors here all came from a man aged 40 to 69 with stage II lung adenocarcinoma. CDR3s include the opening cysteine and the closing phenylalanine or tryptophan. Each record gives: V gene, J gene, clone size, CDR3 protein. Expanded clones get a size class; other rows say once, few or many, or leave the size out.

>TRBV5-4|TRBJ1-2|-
CASSQGTGGHYGYTF
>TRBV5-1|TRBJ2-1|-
CASGGGQGSNEQFF
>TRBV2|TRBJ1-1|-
CASSAGGDTEAFF
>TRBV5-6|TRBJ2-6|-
CASSFGQGIEAGANVLTF
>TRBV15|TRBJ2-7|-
CATSRVDSSYEQYF
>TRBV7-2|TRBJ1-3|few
CASSLFAGTAGNTIYF
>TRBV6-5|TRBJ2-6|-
CASSSSGANVLTF
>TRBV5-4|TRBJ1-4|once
CASSWGTGVDEKLFF
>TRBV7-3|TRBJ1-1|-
CASSSMTASEAFF
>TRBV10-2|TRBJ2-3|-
CASSEGSLEITDTQYF
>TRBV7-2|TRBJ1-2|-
CASSLPGGINYGYTF
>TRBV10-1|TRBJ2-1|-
CASSPSGRAPNEQFF
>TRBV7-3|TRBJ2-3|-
CASSFRPTDTQYF
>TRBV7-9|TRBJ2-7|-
CASSLGSSGAYEQYF
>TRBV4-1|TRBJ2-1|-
CASSHDLSGSIGNEQFF
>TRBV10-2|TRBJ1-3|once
CASSDTSRDSGNTIYF
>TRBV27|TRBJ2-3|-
CASSPRTSGTDTQYF
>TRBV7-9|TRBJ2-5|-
CASSLLATWETQYF
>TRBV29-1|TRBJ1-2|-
CSVEDQGSYGYTF
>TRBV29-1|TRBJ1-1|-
CSVVNPTDTEAFF
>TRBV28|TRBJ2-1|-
CASTLPTGGIDEQFF
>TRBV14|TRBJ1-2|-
CASSQPAGAGASYGYTF
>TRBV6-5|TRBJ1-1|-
CASFRDRVKTEAFF
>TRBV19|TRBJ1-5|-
CASRSHRGGNQPQHF
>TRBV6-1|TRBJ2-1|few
CASEAGEGYNEQFF
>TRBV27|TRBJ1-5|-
CASSRQGGSNQPQHF
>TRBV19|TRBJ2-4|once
CASSISPRFSGRAEKNIQYF
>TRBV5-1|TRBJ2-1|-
CASSSGLAGVSSYNEQFF
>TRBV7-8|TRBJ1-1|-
CASSLFGGAEAFF
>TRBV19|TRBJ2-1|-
CASSPAKGIYNEQFF
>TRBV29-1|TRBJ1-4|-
CSVEDEGGKEKLFF
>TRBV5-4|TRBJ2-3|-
CASSSGGLASYTDTQYF
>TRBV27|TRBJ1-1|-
CASRITDRVVAEAFF
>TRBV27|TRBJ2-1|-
CASRGLVPYNEQFF
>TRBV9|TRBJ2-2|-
CASSHDLRQGAGELFF
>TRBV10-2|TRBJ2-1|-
CASSRSGTSAYNEQFF
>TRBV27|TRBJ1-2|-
CASSSYTANYGYTF
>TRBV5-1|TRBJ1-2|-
CASSYEVLWGQNNYGYTF
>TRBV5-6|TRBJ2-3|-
CASSSPRGDTQYF
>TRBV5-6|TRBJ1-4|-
CASSLWGGGKLFF
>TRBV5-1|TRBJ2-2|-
CASSGNRDRVIGPGELFF
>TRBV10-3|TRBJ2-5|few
CAISSTGGREETQYF
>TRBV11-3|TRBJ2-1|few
CASRPGLAGVGEQFF
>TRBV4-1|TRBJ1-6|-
CASSQQGSSSYNSPLHF
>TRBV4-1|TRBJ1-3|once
CASSHSRLAGDTIYF
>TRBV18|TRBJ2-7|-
CASSEGAISYEQYF
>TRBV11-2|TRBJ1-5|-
CASSQGQVNQPQHF
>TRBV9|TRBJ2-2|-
CASTRRRGELFF
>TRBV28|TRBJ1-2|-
CASRPRVGYTF
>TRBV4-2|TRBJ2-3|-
CASSQALDSRGTDTQYF
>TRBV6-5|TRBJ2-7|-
CASRRDRHEQYF
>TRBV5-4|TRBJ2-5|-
CASSQRLAGYQETQYF
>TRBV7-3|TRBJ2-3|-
CASSPGLVTDTQYF
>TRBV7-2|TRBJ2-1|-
CASSLSTGGFF